A selection of T cell receptor beta chains follows, all from one sample in a study of blood T cell repertoires in COVID-19. Sequenced by immunoSEQ multiplex PCR; TCRdb stores in-frame clones only, minus some. The table includes some 180,000 clones, about 80% detected once. Input material: peripheral blood. These receptors originate from a man between 65 and 85 years old with active or convalescent COVID-19. Both conserved end residues are part of each CDR3. Fields, in order: CDR3 length, D gene, V gene, J gene, clone size, CDR3 protein, CDR3 DNA. A D gene is named only where the DNA matches it firmly. Size tells how often a clone was seen (once, few, many) or the class of an expanded clone, and some rows leave it out.

>12|.|TRBV19|TRBJ1-1|.
CASSRGYTEAFF
TGTGCCAGTTCCCGGGGTTACACTGAAGCTTTCTTT
>14|.|TRBV7-3|TRBJ1-1|.
CASSLLGADTEAFF
TGTGCCAGCAGCTTACTAGGGGCTGACACTGAAGCTTTCTTT
>14|TRBD1|TRBV10-2|TRBJ2-7|.
CASSTGTGGWQQYF
TGCGCCAGCAGTACTGGGACAGGGGGGTGGCAGCAGTACTTC
>15|.|TRBV6-2/TRBV6-3|TRBJ1-5|.
CASTPWGRENQPQHF
TGTGCCAGCACCCCCTGGGGCAGAGAAAATCAGCCCCAGCATTTT
>16|TRBD1|TRBV19|TRBJ1-4|.
CASSPGQGTTNEKLFF
TGTGCCAGTAGCCCGGGACAGGGCACAACTAATGAAAAACTGTTTTTT
>15|.|TRBV9|TRBJ1-1|few
CASSVDPGEETEAFF
TGTGCCAGCAGCGTAGATCCAGGGGAAGAGACTGAAGCTTTCTTT
>17|TRBD2|TRBV7-9|TRBJ2-2|.
CASSRSGLAISPGELFF
TGTGCCAGCAGCCGGAGTGGACTAGCAATTAGCCCCGGGGAGCTGTTTTTT
>15|TRBD2|TRBV4-1|TRBJ2-5|.
CASSQGGGSPETQYF
TGCGCCAGCAGCCAAGGCGGGGGGTCTCCAGAGACCCAGTACTTC
>17|TRBD2|TRBV7-9|TRBJ2-3|.
CASSSGLAGGRIDTQYF
TGTGCCAGCAGCTCAGGACTAGCGGGAGGCCGGATAGATACGCAGTATTTT
>15|TRBD2|TRBV9|TRBJ2-1|once
CASSPSGGSYNEQFF
TGTGCCAGCAGCCCCAGCGGGGGGAGCTACAATGAGCAGTTCTTC
>15|TRBD2|TRBV27|TRBJ2-2|.
CASSLREGNTGELFF
TGTGCCAGCAGTTTACGGGAGGGGAACACCGGGGAGCTGTTTTTT
>11|.|TRBV20-1|TRBJ2-1|.
CSPAIRNEQFF
TGCAGCCCAGCGATACGCAATGAGCAGTTCTTC
>13|TRBD2|TRBV11-2|TRBJ2-1|.
CASSLDPSGGEFF
TGTGCCAGCAGCTTAGATCCAAGCGGGGGGGAGTTCTTC
>14|.|TRBV4-3|TRBJ1-4|.
CASSHRGTGEKLFF
TGCGCCAGCAGCCACCGCGGGACGGGTGAAAAACTGTTTTTT
>13|.|TRBV19|TRBJ2-2|.
CASSYRDTGELFF
TGTGCCAGTAGTTACCGCGACACCGGGGAGCTGTTTTTT
>15|TRBD2|TRBV7-2|TRBJ2-3|.
CASRPQAGGTDTQYF
TGTGCCAGCCGGCCCCAGGCGGGAGGGACAGATACGCAGTATTTT
>13|TRBD1|TRBV28|TRBJ1-2|.
CASLPGQGVGYTF
TGTGCCAGCTTACCCGGCCAGGGGGTTGGCTACACCTTC
>13|TRBD1|TRBV5-8|TRBJ1-2|.
CASSLTGSYGYTF
TGTGCCAGCAGCCTGACAGGGTCCTATGGCTACACCTTC
>14|TRBD1|TRBV6-5|TRBJ1-3|.
CASSRGLSGNTIYF
TGTGCCAGCAGTAGGGGGCTTTCTGGAAACACCATATATTTT
>13|.|TRBV5-1|TRBJ1-2|few
CASSLTENYGYTF
TGCGCCAGCAGCTTGACAGAAAACTATGGCTACACCTTC
>18|TRBD2|TRBV5-4|TRBJ2-3|.
CASSSGTSGIQGTDTQYF
TGTGCCAGCAGCTCGGGGACTAGCGGGATCCAGGGCACAGATACGCAGTATTTT
>12|.|TRBV7-3|TRBJ2-7|.
CASSFGFHEQYF
TGTGCCAGCAGCTTCGGGTTCCACGAGCAGTACTTC
>14|TRBD1|TRBV30|TRBJ1-1|few
CAWKDRDKNTEAFF
TGTGCCTGGAAGGACAGGGATAAGAACACTGAAGCTTTCTTT
>17|TRBD1|TRBV18|TRBJ2-1|.
CASSWDRGRRSYNEQFF
TGTGCCAGCTCCTGGGACAGGGGGCGGAGGTCCTACAATGAGCAGTTCTTC
>16|TRBD1|TRBV7-2|TRBJ2-7|once
CASSLTAGGQPYEQYF
TGTGCCAGCAGCTTAACTGCAGGGGGCCAACCCTACGAGCAGTACTTC
>14|.|TRBV27|TRBJ1-3|.
CASSLAGVGNTIYF
TGTGCCAGCAGTCTTGCAGGGGTTGGAAACACCATATATTTT
>15|TRBD2|TRBV7-9|TRBJ2-1|.
CASSPSGGPIDEQFF
TGTGCCAGCAGCCCCTCGGGGGGGCCGATCGATGAGCAGTTCTTC
>15|TRBD2|TRBV28|TRBJ2-2|.
CASSLRLAGLGELFF
TGTGCCAGCAGTTTGCGATTAGCGGGATTGGGGGAGCTGTTTTTT
>15|.|TRBV6-1|TRBJ2-1|.
CASSELVPPGNEQFF
TGTGCCAGCAGTGAATTGGTACCCCCAGGAAATGAGCAGTTCTTC
>16|TRBD2|TRBV2|TRBJ2-3|.
CASRDGLAASTDTQYF
TGTGCCAGCAGGGATGGACTAGCGGCTAGCACAGATACGCAGTATTTT
>12|.|TRBV27|TRBJ1-2|.
CASSGTSYGYTF
TGTGCCAGCAGCGGGACAAGCTATGGCTACACCTTC
>15|TRBD1|TRBV7-6|TRBJ2-3|once
CASSQVGQGGGTQYF
TGTGCCAGCAGCCAGGTTGGACAGGGCGGTGGTACGCAGTATTTT
>16|.|TRBV19|TRBJ2-1|once
CASSPYLSMRGDEQFF
TGTGCCAGTAGTCCCTATTTAAGCATGCGCGGCGATGAGCAGTTCTTC
>14|.|TRBV12-1|TRBJ2-3|.
CASSFERNTDTQYF
TGTGCCAGCAGCTTCGAGCGGAACACAGATACGCAGTATTTT
>14|TRBD1|TRBV6-5|TRBJ1-5|.
CASSFTGQGQPQHF
TGTGCCAGCAGTTTTACTGGACAGGGGCAGCCCCAGCATTTT
>13|.|TRBV28|TRBJ2-4|.
CASSLDIKNIQYF
TGTGCCAGCAGTCTGGACATCAAAAACATTCAGTACTTC
>15|TRBD2|TRBV7-6|TRBJ2-7|.
CASSPGGGSSYEQYF
TGTGCCAGCAGCCCCGGCGGCGGGAGCTCCTACGAGCAGTACTTC
>14|TRBD1|TRBV19|TRBJ1-6|once
CASSRGTGNSPLHF
TGTGCCAGTAGTAGAGGGACAGGGAATTCACCCCTCCACTTT
>14|.|TRBV10-3|TRBJ2-2|.
CAISERTDTGELFF
TGTGCCATCAGTGAAAGGACAGACACCGGGGAGCTGTTTTTT
>16|.|TRBV5-4|TRBJ1-6|.
CASSWGTLSDNSPLHF
TGTGCCAGCAGCTGGGGGACACTCTCTGATAATTCACCCCTCCACTTT